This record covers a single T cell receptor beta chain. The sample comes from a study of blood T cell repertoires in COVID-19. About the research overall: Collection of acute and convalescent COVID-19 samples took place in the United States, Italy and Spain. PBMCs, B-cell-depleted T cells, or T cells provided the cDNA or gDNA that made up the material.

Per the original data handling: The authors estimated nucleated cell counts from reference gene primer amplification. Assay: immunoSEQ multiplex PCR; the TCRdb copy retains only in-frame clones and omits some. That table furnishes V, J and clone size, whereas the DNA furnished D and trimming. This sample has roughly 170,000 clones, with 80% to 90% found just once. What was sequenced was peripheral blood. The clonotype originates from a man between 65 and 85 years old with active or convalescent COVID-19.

The CDR3 loop reads CASSKASTTQDQPQHF. CDR3 DNA: TGTGCCAGCAGCAAAGCGAGTACGACACAAGATCAGCCCCAGCATTTT. The genes are TRBV21-1 and TRBJ1-5; the table's D call, TRBD1, was not checked against the DNA. TRBV21-1 is a pseudogene segment. This CDR3 is built from 16 residues.